Shown below are 16 T cell receptor beta chains from a single sample sequenced in a study of regulatory T cells in long-lasting Graves disease. Sequencing libraries for TCR beta were prepared with iRepertoire HTBI primers and Arm-PCR of CDR3 regions. In TCRdb, the multiplex PCR reads were re-called with MiXCR into one record per CDR3 protein. This table has about 350,000 distinct CDR3 sequences, roughly 16% appearing once. Time point described: newly diagnosed GD, antithyroid drugs for less than 3 months. Construction of the TCR library relied on RNA isolated from PBMCs. The same data also contributed to another study, on T cells in Graves' hyperthyroidism and ophthalmopathy.

The source material was peripheral blood mononuclear cells (PBMCs), sampled at new diagnosis, from a patient treated with antithyroid drugs. These receptors were obtained from a woman aged 18 to 35 with Graves disease.

This clonotype was seen repeatedly, ten times or more. This rearrangement joins TRBV3-1 to TRBJ2-1; D is possibly TRBD2 (6 bases). Germline CDR1 LGHDT, CDR2 YNNKEL (reference sequence). The CDR3 consists of 15 residues. Between the trimmed V and J ends, which lost 4 bases and 2 bases, there was a span of 12 bases. In nucleotides, the CDR3 is TGTGCCAGCAGCCCAGGGACGGGAGCCTACAATGAGCAGTTCTTC. Its protein product is CASSPGTGAYNEQFF.

As regards this clonotype: This clone may be a read error of a much larger clone one base away. The rearrangement uses TRBV10-3 and TRBJ2-1; D uncertain. Germline V lookup: CDR1 ENHRY, CDR2 SYGVKD. The CDR3 extends over 12 amino acids. CDR3 nucleotides: TGTGCCATCGGTGATACCTACAATGAGCAGTTCTTC. It encodes CAIGDTYNEQFF.

This clonotype turned up a few times. The rearrangement uses TRBV27 and TRBJ2-7; D is possibly TRBD1 (5 bases). Trimming left V 11 bases short and J 7 bases short, with 9 bases between. The CDR3 runs to 9 residues. Per germline, CDR1 MNHEY and CDR2 SMNVEV (reference sequence). The CDR3 reads CAGYREQYF. CDR3 bases: TGTGCCGGCTACAGGGAGCAGTACTTC.

A remark on this clonotype: Since a far larger clone is one base different, this is likely a read error. CDR3 residues: CAWRESGRDYNERFF. The CDR3 DNA sequence: TGTGCCTGGAGAGAGAGCGGGAGGGACTACAATGAGCGGTTCTTC. The rearrangement joins TRBV30 to TRBJ2-4, with 10 nucleotides matching TRBD2. The CDR3 is made up of 15 amino acids. The germline V gene encodes CDR1 GTSNPN and CDR2 SVGIG (reference sequence). Looking up the rest from reference TRBV30 and TRBJ2-4 gives the full variable domain: SQTIHQWPATLVQPVGSPLSLECTVEGTSNPNLYWYRQAAGRGLQLLFYSVGIGQISSEVPQNLSASRPQDRQFILSSKKLLLSDSGFYLCAWRESGRDYNERFFGAGTRLSVL.

This clonotype was recorded at least ten times. The chain links TRBV12-3 or TRBV12-4 to TRBJ1-2; 8 bases are shared with TRBD1. The CDR3 is 15 amino acids. Trimming removed 3 bases from V and 4 bases from J; junction bases left unmatched: 7. CDR3 bases: TGTGCCAGCAGTTTTCTTCCAGGGGGCATCTATGGCTACACCTTC. Protein product: CASSFLPGGIYGYTF.

This clonotype was counted many times. The chain joins TRBV5-5 to TRBJ1-2; a possible D gene is TRBD1 (6 bases). With 2 bases removed from V and 7 bases from J, the gap between germline ends came to 18 bases. The CDR3 consists of 15 residues. Germline CDR1 SGHKS, CDR2 YYEKEE (reference sequence). CDR3 sequence (DNA): TGTGCCAGCAGCTTTTGGCGGCAGGGGTTGGCTGGCTACACCTTC. The encoded protein is CASSFWRQGLAGYTF. The full variable domain, with the rest looked up from reference TRBV5-5 and TRBJ1-2, is DAGVTQSPTHLIKTRGQQVTLRCSPISGHKSVSWYQQVLGQGPQFIFQYYEKEERGRGNFPDRFSARQFPNYSSELNVNALLLGDSALYLCASSFWRQGLAGYTFGSGTRLTVV.

This clonotype was found many times. The chain is built from TRBV24-1 and TRBJ1-1; TRBD1 agrees at 11 bases. The CDR3 has 15 residues. Germline-derived CDR1 and CDR2 are KGHDR and SFDVKD. Germline trimming cut 5 bases from V and 2 bases from J; bases unmatched to any gene: 3. CDR3: CATSGRTGGNTEAFF. CDR3 in DNA: TGTGCCACCAGTGGGAGGACAGGGGGCAACACTGAAGCTTTCTTT.

This clonotype was found many times. The chain couples TRBV3-1 to TRBJ1-1; D not certain. CDR3 length equals 12 residues. Trimming removed 1 base from V and 5 bases from J, with 5 bases in between. Per the germline V gene, CDR1 is LGHDT and CDR2 is YNNKEL (reference sequence). The CDR3 region is CASSQVGTEAFF. The CDR3 DNA reads TGTGCCAGCAGCCAAGTCGGTACTGAAGCTTTCTTT.

There are a few counts of this clonotype. A junction end diverges from the germline sequence, so it may reflect a read error. This chain uses TRBV7-8 with TRBJ1-2, with TRBD1 identical over 12 bases. The CDR3 extends over 17 amino acids. Germline lookup yields CDR1 SGHVS and CDR2 FQNEAQ. The CDR3 loop is CASSSPGTGGANYGSTF. The CDR3 DNA is TGTGCCAGCAGCTCCCCCGGGACAGGGGGCGCAAACTATGGCTCCACCTTC.

The chain joins TRBV15 to TRBJ1-2; no reliable D call. Per germline, CDR1 LNHNV and CDR2 YYDKDF (reference sequence). Trimming pared 1 base from V and 0 bases from J, leaving 6 bases between. CDR3 length equals 14 residues. The CDR3 region has the DNA TGTGCCACCAGCAGAGGGGCAACTAACTATGGCTACACCTTC. This sequence encodes CATSRGATNYGYTF. The full variable domain, rest sourced from reference TRBV15 and TRBJ1-2, is DAMVIQNPRYQVTQFGKPVTLSCSQTLNHNVMYWYQQKSSQAPKLLFHYYDKDFNNEADTPDNFQSRRPNTSFCFLDIRSPGLGDTAMYLCATSRGATNYGYTFGSGTRLTVV.

The chain couples TRBV3-1 to TRBJ2-3, with a tentative D call TRBD2 (6 bases). The V end was cut by 0 bases, the J end by 2 bases, with 12 bases between. Germline CDR1 LGHDT, CDR2 YNNKEL (reference sequence). The CDR3 is made up of 16 amino acids. CDR3 DNA sequence: TGTGCCAGCAGCCAAGATTTAGCGGAGGTCACAGATACGCAGTATTTT. It encodes CASSQDLAEVTDTQYF.

This clonotype was seen many times. The chain links TRBV6-2 or TRBV6-3 to TRBJ2-2; D remains unclear. CDR1 MNHEY and CDR2 SVGEGT come from the germline V gene. V lost 5 bases and J 6 bases, leaving 13 bases between the germline ends. CDR3 length equals 14 residues. The CDR3: CASSEIVLPGELFF. CDR3 sequence (DNA): TGTGCCAGCAGTGAAATCGTCCTCCCCGGGGAGCTGTTTTTT.

This clonotype was seen more than once but under ten times. The chain couples TRBV25-1 to TRBJ2-3; no reliable D call. The V end was cut by 3 bases, the J end by 0 bases, with 10 bases between. The CDR3 spans 15 residues. Germline values: CDR1 MGHDK, CDR2 SYGVNS. The CDR3 here is CASSDSTRSTDTQYF. CDR3 nucleotides: TGTGCCAGCAGTGACTCTACGAGAAGCACAGATACGCAGTATTTT.

The chain combines TRBV2 with TRBJ2-5; a possible D gene is TRBD2 (7 bases). The CDR3 covers 12 residues. The germline V gene has CDR1 SNHLY and CDR2 FYNNEI. Trimming removed 8 bases from V and 5 bases from J, with 12 bases in between. CDR3 nucleotides: TGTGCCAGCGGGGGGGCGCGGGAGACCCAGTACTTC. As protein: CASGGARETQYF.

This clonotype has a count of ten or more. This chain links TRBV2 with TRBJ2-5; 12 bases are a match to TRBD2. Germline CDR1 and CDR2: SNHLY and FYNNEI. There are 15 residues in the CDR3. V lost 6 bases and J lost 2; bases outside the gene matches: 4. The chain's CDR3 is CASRETSGRQETQYF. For the CDR3, the DNA is TGTGCCAGCAGAGAGACTAGCGGGAGACAAGAGACCCAGTACTTC.

This clonotype has ten or more counts. V is TRBV5-1 and J is TRBJ2-3; tentatively, D is TRBD2 (6 bases). Germline V gene sequence: CDR1 SGHRS, CDR2 YFSETQ. The CDR3 has 15 residues. Trimming removed 0 bases at V and 1 base at J, with 9 bases between. The CDR3 loop reads CASSLGGTGTDTQYF. Written as DNA, the CDR3 is TGCGCCAGCAGCTTGGGGGGGACTGGCACAGATACGCAGTATTTT.